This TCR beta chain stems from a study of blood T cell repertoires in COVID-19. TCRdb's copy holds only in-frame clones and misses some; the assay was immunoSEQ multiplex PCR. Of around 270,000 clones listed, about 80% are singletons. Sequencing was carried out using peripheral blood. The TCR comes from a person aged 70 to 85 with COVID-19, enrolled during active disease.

CDR3 nucleotides: TGTGCCACCAGCCGGGGACAGAACTCTGGAAACACCATATATTTT. Translating it yields CATSRGQNSGNTIYF. The gene calls are TRBV15 and TRBJ1-3; TRBD1 matches 7 bases. CDR1 is LNHNV and CDR2 is YYDKDF in the germline V gene (reference sequence). The CDR3 is 15 amino acids. After removal of 5 bases from V and 0 bases from J, the junction contained 4 bases not matched to a gene.